This T cell receptor beta chain came from a study of metastatic and nonmetastatic thyroid tumors (dated by TCRdb to 2019 to 2021). With respect to the entire study: For patients with malignant and with benign thyroid disease, the researchers compared repertoires between peripheral blood samples and tumor or nodule tissue samples.

Here is what the overall study found, with its caveats: In both blood and tumor samples, TCR beta diversity was reported to be significantly higher in malignant tumors than in benign nodules.

Before undergoing thyroid surgery, none of the patients had been given any kind of treatment. Using T-cell receptor beta sequencing, the researchers looked back retrospectively at clinical samples from patients, gathered between the early 2010s and the late 2010s. The CDR1 and CDR2 encoded by the germline V gene are SGHAT and FQNNGV. From cysteine to phenylalanine, the CDR3 is 17 amino acids long. The CDR3 DNA has 51 bases and is translated from base 1. The library was generated by PCR. The sequencing machine was an Illumina HiSeq 4000. The TCR beta-chain CDR3 region of each patient was profiled by high-throughput sequencing. The paper's data handling went like this. The researchers built a classifier to tell apart papillary thyroid cancer patients with distant metastasis, based on CDR3 differences among clinicopathological groups. To measure repertoire diversity the researchers used the Shannon index, while the Morisita-Horn index served to gauge how similar the tumor and blood repertoires were. TCRdb ran its own pipeline on the public reads, namely fastp trimming at Q25 and MiXCR clone calling, and kept in-frame beta chains. The V and J calls were determined by TCRdb, not by the authors. The sample records under 45,000 clones, less than 20% of which are singletons. About a tenth of the sample lies in the top ten.

For this clone: Its antigen remains unidentified. An end of the junction differs from the germline gene, which may be a read error.

The receptor comes from a female donor with papillary thyroid cancer or a benign thyroid nodule (not recorded which). Some clones in this sample may be carry-over from other donors' samples. The chain joins TRBV11-2 to TRBJ2-3, with the D gene tentatively TRBD1 or TRBD2, based on 5 matching bases in each. Sequenced input: tumor tissue. The nucleotides read TGTGCCAACAGCCTCTTGGGGGTGGGAGATCTCACAGATACGCAGTATTTT. This is translated as CANSLLGVGDLTDTQYF.